The 10 T cell receptor beta chains given below trace back to one sample, sequenced in a study of circulating CD8 cells and anti-PD-1 response in melanoma. Four subsets defined by PD-1 and/or TIGIT were sorted from live CD3+CD8+TCRalphabeta+ cells. TCR libraries were prepared from roughly 15 ng of total RNA with the QIAseq Immune Repertoire TCR panel. TCRdb called the reads again in MiXCR, with one record for every CDR3 protein. The sample lists about 1,600 distinct CDR3 sequences, about 9.3% occurring once. This specimen was CD8+ T cells from PBMCs, taken at baseline or after one month of anti-PD-1 therapy (not recorded which). The receptors shown here come from a human donor with melanoma.

This clonotype is labeled medium-sized. This chain uses TRBV19 with TRBJ1-5; D call uncertain. Germline assignment: CDR1 LNHDA and CDR2 SQIVND (reference sequence). Trimming took off 3 bases at V and 3 bases at J, with 15 bases between the two ends. The CDR3 has 16 residues. The CDR3 DNA is TGTGCCAGTAGTATGTCAGGATGGTCTTTCAATCAGCCCCAGCATTTT. Translated, it gives CASSMSGWSFNQPQHF.

The chain carries TRBV28 and TRBJ1-2; D is uncertain. Trimming took off 2 bases at V and 8 bases at J, with 12 bases between the two ends. This CDR3 contains 13 residues. In germline, CDR1 is MDHEN, CDR2 SYDVKM. CDR3 region: CASSLSVWRGYTF. Here the CDR3 DNA reads TGTGCCAGCAGTTTAAGTGTCTGGAGGGGCTACACCTTC.

Relative to its sample, this clonotype is large. V and J are TRBV19 and TRBJ1-2; 10 bases agree with TRBD1. Germline V gene sequence: CDR1 LNHDA, CDR2 SQIVND (reference sequence). CDR3 size: 16 residues. V was clipped by 5 bases and J by 8 bases; unmatched bases: 14. The CDR3 bases are TGTGCCAGTAGTCTCCAATCGACAGGGGGCTCGGAAGGCTACACCTTC. Translated, it gives CASSLQSTGGSEGYTF.

In its sample, this clonotype ranks as large. This rearrangement joins TRBV2 to TRBJ2-1; D may be TRBD1 (5 bases). The germline CDR1 and CDR2 sequences are SNHLY and FYNNEI. This CDR3 has 17 residues. Trimming removed 6 bases at V and 6 bases at J, with 24 bases between. Here the CDR3 DNA reads TGTGCCAGCAGCCGAAGTTTAGACAGTATCTCGGGCAATGAGCAGTTCTTC. Its translation is CASSRSLDSISGNEQFF.

By frequency in the sample, this clonotype is medium-sized. J is TRBJ1-1 and V is TRBV29-1; D unresolved. Germline V gives CDR1 SQVTM, CDR2 ANQGSEA. CDR3 length equals 12 residues. Trimming left V 2 bases short and J 7 bases short, with 11 bases between. CDR3 sequence: CSVERGGNEAFF. DNA for the CDR3: TGCAGCGTTGAAAGAGGAGGGAATGAAGCTTTCTTT.

The rearrangement uses TRBV19 and TRBJ1-1; D remains ambiguous. V was clipped by 7 bases and J by 4 bases, with 13 bases between them. This CDR3 is 13 amino acids long. In germline, CDR1 is LNHDA, CDR2 SQIVND (reference sequence). The CDR3 reads CASTPGISTEAFF. CDR3 in DNA: TGTGCCAGTACCCCGGGGATAAGCACTGAAGCTTTCTTT.

This clonotype is medium-sized (0.01 to 0.1%). The rearrangement uses TRBV7-3 and TRBJ2-7; D may correspond to TRBD1 or TRBD2 (6 bases each). The V end lost 5 bases, the J end lost 2 bases, and 16 bases lay between the germline ends. The CDR3 is 15 residues long. CDR1 and CDR2 (germline): SGHTA, FQGTGA. For the CDR3, the DNA is TGTGCCAGCAGCAATGGAGTGGGGGGCACCTACGAGCAGTACTTC. Translating it yields CASSNGVGGTYEQYF. The full variable domain, its missing parts supplied by reference TRBV7-3 and TRBJ2-7, is GAGVSQTPSNKVTEKGKYVELRCDPISGHTALYWYRQSLGQGPEFLIYFQGTGAADDSGLPNDRFFAVRPEGSVSTLKIQRTERGDSAVYLCASSNGVGGTYEQYFGPGTRLTVT.

This clonotype is deemed medium-sized. The chain is built from TRBV4-3 and TRBJ2-3; the D is unclear. Germline CDR1 LGHNA, CDR2 YSLEER. The CDR3 is 14 residues long. Trimming took 1 base from V and 1 from J, leaving 6 bases between them. In nucleotides, the CDR3 is TGCGCCAGCAGCCAAGGGGGTCGCACAGATACGCAGTATTTT. It specifies CASSQGGRTDTQYF.

The chain links TRBV9 to TRBJ2-1; 7 bases align to TRBD2. CDR3 length: 13 residues. Germline V gene data show CDR1 as SGDLS and CDR2 as YYNGEE. Losses at the gene ends were 0 bases for V and 9 bases for J; bases not matched to a gene: 3. The CDR3 DNA sequence: TGTGCCAGCAGCGTAGGGACTAGTGGTGAGCAGTTCTTC. Residues: CASSVGTSGEQFF. Together with reference TRBV9 and TRBJ2-1, the CDR3 gives the full variable domain: DSGVTQTPKHLITATGQRVTLRCSPRSGDLSVYWYQQSLDQGLQFLIQYYNGEERAKGNILERFSAQQFPDLHSELNLSSLELGDSALYFCASSVGTSGEQFFGPGTRLTVL.

This clonotype ranks as medium-sized. The V and J genes are TRBV19 and TRBJ2-7; D possibly corresponds to TRBD1 (5 bases). Germline V gene lookup returns CDR1 LNHDA and CDR2 SQIVND (reference sequence). This CDR3 is 14 amino acids long. The V and J ends lost 6 bases and 3 bases respectively, with 15 bases between them. The CDR3 DNA sequence: TGTGCCAGTAGCACCTATATTGACAGCTACGAGCAGTACTTC. This encodes CASSTYIDSYEQYF.